The 7 T cell receptor beta chains reported below all come from one sample, sequenced in a study of response to subunit inactivated influenza vaccine. TCRdb called the RT-PCR reads again in MiXCR, with one record for every CDR3 protein. The table records more than 700,000 distinct CDR3 sequences, over 20% of them present only once. Here the sequenced sample was PBMCs from blood, taken roughly 5 days after vaccination. The source of these receptors is a man in his fifties or sixties who received an inactivated influenza vaccine.

This clonotype came up a few times. CDR3 bases: TGTGCCAGCAGCGTATCGGGACTAGCGGGTGACGAGCAGTACTTC. This codes for CASSVSGLAGDEQYF. The V gene is TRBV9, the J gene TRBJ2-7; 12 bases are a match to TRBD2. CDR1 and CDR2 from the germline V gene are SGDLS and YYNGEE. The trim removed 1 base at V and 5 bases at J, leaving 4 bases unmatched. CDR3 length: 15 amino acids.

This clonotype occurred a few times. This chain connects TRBV28 to TRBJ2-3; D may be TRBD1 (6 bases). The CDR3 has 17 amino acids. Trimming pared 4 bases from V and 2 bases from J, leaving 19 bases between. Germline CDR1 and CDR2: MDHEN and SYDVKM. The CDR3 here is CASSSESPGTFTDTQYF. CDR3 nucleotides: TGTGCCAGCAGTTCCGAATCCCCTGGGACATTCACAGATACGCAGTATTTT. Complete variable domain (other parts from reference TRBV28 and TRBJ2-3): DVKVTQSSRYLVKRTGEKVFLECVQDMDHENMFWYRQDPGLGLRLIYFSYDVKMKEKGDIPEGYSVSREKKERFSLILESASTNQTSMYLCASSSESPGTFTDTQYFGPGTRLTVL.

The sample holds a few counts of this clonotype. The chain carries TRBV6-2 or TRBV6-3 and TRBJ1-6, with TRBD1 matching over 10 bases. From germline, CDR1 is MNHEY and CDR2 SVGEGT. The CDR3 totals 16 residues. Unmatched junction bases numbered 11, after V lost 8 bases and J lost 7 bases. The CDR3 spells CASGKGQGIVNSPLHF. The DNA of the CDR3 is TGTGCCAGCGGGAAGGGACAGGGGATTGTGAATTCACCCCTCCACTTT.

This clonotype was recorded a few times. V gene TRBV7-2 combines with J gene TRBJ2-1; D perhaps matches TRBD1 (5 bases). Deletions cut 7 bases from V and 8 bases from J, with 18 bases between. This CDR3 region has 14 residues. Germline CDR1 is SGHTA and CDR2 is FQGNSA. The CDR3 nucleotides are TGTGCCAGCACGAGATATCCAAGGGGCGATGAGCAGTTCTTC. This codes for CASTRYPRGDEQFF.

The chain uses TRBV9 and TRBJ1-1, with D possibly TRBD1 on 5 matching bases. The ends were cut back, 3 bases at V and 1 base at J, with 19 bases in the middle. In germline, CDR1 is SGDLS, CDR2 YYNGEE. The CDR3 runs 17 residues. CDR3 residues: CASSANSRDRPNTEAFF. For the CDR3, the DNA is TGTGCCAGCAGCGCCAACTCTCGCGACAGACCGAACACTGAAGCTTTCTTT. The full variable domain, completed using reference TRBV9 and TRBJ1-1, is DSGVTQTPKHLITATGQRVTLRCSPRSGDLSVYWYQQSLDQGLQFLIQYYNGEERAKGNILERFSAQQFPDLHSELNLSSLELGDSALYFCASSANSRDRPNTEAFFGQGTRLTVV.

The chain uses TRBV5-1 and TRBJ2-3; TRBD2 matches at 7 bases. Germline V gene sequence: CDR1 SGHRS, CDR2 YFSETQ. Trimming took 0 bases from V and 4 from J; bases not matched to a gene: 14. The CDR3 covers 18 residues. The CDR3 sequence: CASSLAGAGGGVADTQYF. The CDR3 DNA sequence: TGCGCCAGCAGCTTGGCTGGAGCGGGCGGGGGAGTTGCAGATACGCAGTATTTT.

The chain is built from TRBV5-6 and TRBJ2-3; D call uncertain. The CDR3 totals 12 residues. V shed 7 bases and J shed 6 bases, with 12 bases lying between them. Germline assignment: CDR1 SGHDT and CDR2 YYEEEE. In DNA form, the CDR3 reads TGTGCCAGCGGCCCCGGGTGGGATACGCAGTATTTT. Its protein product is CASGPGWDTQYF.